Here is one TCR beta chain with its context. Its antigen is not identified. Profiled with immunoSEQ multiplex PCR; TCRdb holds only in-frame clones, not every one. This table has over 12,000 clones, 69% appearing once. This sample is part of a study of immune cell composition in non-small cell lung cancer. There are 16 residues in the CDR3. Germline CDR1 is KGHSH and CDR2 is LQKENI. Trimming at V came to 3 bases and at J to 7 bases, leaving 7 bases not matched to a gene. Study-wide points: In adenocarcinoma, maximal tumour-associated clone frequency tracked TIL tumour reactivity. Tumour TCR-beta clonality was not significantly tied to smoking pack-years.

J is TRBJ2-2 and V is TRBV18; 11 nucleotides line up with TRBD1. The sequence was obtained from a human donor with non-small cell lung cancer. The material sequenced was lung tumor tissue. CDR3 protein: CASSPRTGGLIGELFF. The CDR3 nucleotides read TGTGCCAGCTCACCGAGGACAGGGGGCCTGATCGGGGAGCTGTTTTTT. Full variable domain (rest looked up from reference TRBV18 and TRBJ2-2): NAGVMQNPRHLVRRRGQEARLRCSPMKGHSHVYWYRQLPEEGLKFMVYLQKENIIDESGMPKERFSAEFPKEGPSILRIQQVVRGDSAAYFCASSPRTGGLIGELFFGEGSRLTVL.